A selection of T cell receptor beta chains follows, all from one sample in a study of blood T cell repertoires in COVID-19. Assay: immunoSEQ multiplex PCR; the TCRdb copy retains only in-frame clones and omits some. The sample includes about 80,000 clones, 70% to 80% seen only once; the top ten take about 16%. Specimen: peripheral blood. The receptors come from a man between 70 and 80 years old with active or convalescent COVID-19. The CDR3 runs from the conserved cysteine through the conserved F or W. A D gene is named only where the DNA matches it firmly.

d_call	v_call	j_call	cdr3_aa
.	TRBV28	TRBJ1-4	CASTEGGRHEKLFF
.	TRBV5-1	TRBJ2-5	CASSEDQGGETQYF
.	TRBV9	TRBJ1-1	CASSVEAGNTEAFF
.	TRBV30	TRBJ2-1	CAWTLLSSSYNEQFF
TRBD1	TRBV5-4	TRBJ2-5	CASSSRTGQETQYF
.	TRBV27	TRBJ1-5	CASSISSNQPQHF
.	TRBV11-2	TRBJ1-6	CASSEKNRVSFHF
TRBD1	TRBV28	TRBJ1-6	CASRSGDRDNSPLHF
.	TRBV29-1	TRBJ1-1	CSVDDGVWALNTEAFF
.	TRBV13	TRBJ2-7	CASSSQGPYEQYF
.	TRBV3-1/TRBV3-2	TRBJ1-1	CASSPRGTEAFF
.	TRBV10-2	TRBJ2-3	CASSDLGGSTDTQYF
TRBD2	TRBV30	TRBJ2-3	CASNLGAGGTDTQYF
TRBD1	TRBV24-1	TRBJ2-1	CATSSSTGMNEQFF